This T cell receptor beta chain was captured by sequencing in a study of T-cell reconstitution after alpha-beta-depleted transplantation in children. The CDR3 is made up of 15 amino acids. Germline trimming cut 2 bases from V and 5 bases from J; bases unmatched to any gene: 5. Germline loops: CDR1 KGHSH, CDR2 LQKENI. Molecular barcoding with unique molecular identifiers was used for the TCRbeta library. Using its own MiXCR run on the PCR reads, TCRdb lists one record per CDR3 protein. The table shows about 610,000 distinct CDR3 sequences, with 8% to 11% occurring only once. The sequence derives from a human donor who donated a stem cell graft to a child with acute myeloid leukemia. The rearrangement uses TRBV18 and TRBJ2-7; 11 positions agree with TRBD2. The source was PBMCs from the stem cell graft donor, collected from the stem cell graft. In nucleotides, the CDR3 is TGTGCCAGCTCACCAGTAGCGGGAGGGTCCCACGAGCAGTACTTC. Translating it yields CASSPVAGGSHEQYF.